This T cell receptor (beta chain) was recovered during a study of blood T cell repertoires in COVID-19. As for the study in general: Collection of acute and convalescent COVID-19 samples took place in the United States, Italy and Spain. In each case, the material was cDNA or gDNA derived from T cells, B-cell-depleted T cells, or PBMCs.

Germline CDR1 and CDR2: LGHDT and YNNKEL (reference sequence). This CDR3 is 16 amino acids long. V shed 4 bases and J shed 1 base, with 16 bases lying between them. Study processing details: Cell counts per sample came from amplifying reference gene primers. Data came from immunoSEQ multiplex PCR; TCRdb stores just in-frame clones and leaves some out. For V, J and clone size, that table is used; D and trimming come from the DNA. Among tens of thousands of clones listed, 70% to 85% were seen once. The sample consisted of peripheral blood. The receptor was isolated from a woman between 55 and 75 years old with acute or convalescent COVID-19. V usage is TRBV3-1 (or the pseudogene TRBV3-2) and J usage is TRBJ1-1; TRBD1 is a possible D gene (5 bases). CDR3 sequence: CASSPKGRGGNTEAFF. The CDR3 DNA follows: TGTGCCAGCAGCCCCAAAGGGAGGGGTGGGAACACTGAAGCTTTCTTT.